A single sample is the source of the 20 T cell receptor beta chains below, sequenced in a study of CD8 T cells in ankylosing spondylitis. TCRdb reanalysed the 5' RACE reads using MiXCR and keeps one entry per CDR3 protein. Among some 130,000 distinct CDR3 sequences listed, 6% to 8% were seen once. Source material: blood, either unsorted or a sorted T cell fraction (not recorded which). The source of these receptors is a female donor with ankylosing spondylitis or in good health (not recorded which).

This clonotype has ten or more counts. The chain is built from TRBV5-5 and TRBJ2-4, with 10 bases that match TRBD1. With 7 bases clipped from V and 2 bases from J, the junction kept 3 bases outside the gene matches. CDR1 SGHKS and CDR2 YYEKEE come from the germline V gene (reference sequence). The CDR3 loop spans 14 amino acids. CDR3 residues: CASLDRGTKNIQYF. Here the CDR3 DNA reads TGTGCCAGCCTGGACAGGGGGACCAAAAACATTCAGTACTTC.

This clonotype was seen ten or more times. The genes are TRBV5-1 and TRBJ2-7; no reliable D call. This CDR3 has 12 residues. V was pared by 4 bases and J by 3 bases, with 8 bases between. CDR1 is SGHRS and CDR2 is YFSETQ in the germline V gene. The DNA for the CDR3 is TGCGCCAGCAGCAATAGGGACTACGAGCAGTACTTC. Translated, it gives CASSNRDYEQYF.

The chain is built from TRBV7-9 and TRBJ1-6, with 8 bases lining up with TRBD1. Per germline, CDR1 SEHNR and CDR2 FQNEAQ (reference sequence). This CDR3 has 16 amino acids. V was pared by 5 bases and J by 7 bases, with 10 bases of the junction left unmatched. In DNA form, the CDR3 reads TGTGCCAGCAGCCCCGGTGCAGGGGGCCTCAATTCACCCCTCCACTTT. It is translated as CASSPGAGGLNSPLHF.

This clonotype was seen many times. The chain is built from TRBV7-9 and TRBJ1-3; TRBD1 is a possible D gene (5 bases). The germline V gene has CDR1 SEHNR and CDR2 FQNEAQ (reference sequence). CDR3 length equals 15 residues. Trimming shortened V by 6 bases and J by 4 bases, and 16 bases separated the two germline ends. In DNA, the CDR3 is TGTGCCAGCAGGCCCGTCGGGGGTCGCGGAAACACCATATATTTT. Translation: CASRPVGGRGNTIYF.

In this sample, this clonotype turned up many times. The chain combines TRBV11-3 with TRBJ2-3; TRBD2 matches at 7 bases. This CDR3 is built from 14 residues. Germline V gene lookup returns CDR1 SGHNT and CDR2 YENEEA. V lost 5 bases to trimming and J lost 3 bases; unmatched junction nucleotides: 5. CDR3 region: CASSRGGRTDTQYF. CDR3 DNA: TGTGCCAGCAGCCGCGGGGGAAGGACAGATACGCAGTATTTT.

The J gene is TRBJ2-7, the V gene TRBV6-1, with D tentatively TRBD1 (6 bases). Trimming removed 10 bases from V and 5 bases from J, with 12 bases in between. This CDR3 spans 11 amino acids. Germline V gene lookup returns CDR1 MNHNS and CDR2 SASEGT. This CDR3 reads CATRQVDEQYF. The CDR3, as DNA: TGTGCCACTAGACAGGTAGACGAGCAGTACTTC.

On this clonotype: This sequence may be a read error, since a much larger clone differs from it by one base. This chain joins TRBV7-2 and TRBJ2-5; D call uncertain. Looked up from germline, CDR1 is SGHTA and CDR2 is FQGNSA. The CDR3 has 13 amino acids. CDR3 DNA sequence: TGTGCCAGCAGCTTCCGGGTTGAAGAGATCCAGTACTTC. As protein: CASSFRVEEIQYF.

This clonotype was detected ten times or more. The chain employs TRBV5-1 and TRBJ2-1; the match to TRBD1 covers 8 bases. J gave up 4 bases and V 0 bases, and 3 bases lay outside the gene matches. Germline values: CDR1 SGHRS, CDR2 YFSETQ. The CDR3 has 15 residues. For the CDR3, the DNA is TGCGCCAGCAGCTTGGTTCAGGGGGCTTACAATGAGCAGTTCTTC. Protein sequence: CASSLVQGAYNEQFF.

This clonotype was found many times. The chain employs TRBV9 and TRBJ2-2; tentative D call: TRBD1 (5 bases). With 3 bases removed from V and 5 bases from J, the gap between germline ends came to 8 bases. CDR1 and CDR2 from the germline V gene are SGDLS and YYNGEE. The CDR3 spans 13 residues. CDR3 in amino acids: CASSEGRTGELFF. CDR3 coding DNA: TGTGCCAGCAGCGAGGGGCGGACCGGGGAGCTGTTTTTT.

CDR3: CASSGGGAGELFF. Written as DNA, the CDR3 is TGTGCCAGCAGCGGGGGAGGTGCCGGGGAGCTGTTTTTT. The chain uses TRBV11-3 and TRBJ2-2, with a weak D call TRBD2 (6 bases). The V end was cut by 5 bases, the J end by 6 bases, with 10 bases between. CDR1 is SGHNT and CDR2 is YENEEA in the germline V gene. The CDR3 has 13 amino acids.

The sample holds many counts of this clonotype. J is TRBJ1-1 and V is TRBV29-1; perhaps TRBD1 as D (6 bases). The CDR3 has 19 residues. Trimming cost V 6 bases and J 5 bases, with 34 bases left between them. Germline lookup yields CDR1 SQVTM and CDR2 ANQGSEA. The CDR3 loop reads CSVSNRDIMFSQSMTEAFF. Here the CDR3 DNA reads TGCAGCGTCTCCAACCGGGACATCATGTTTTCACAGAGTATGACTGAAGCTTTCTTT.

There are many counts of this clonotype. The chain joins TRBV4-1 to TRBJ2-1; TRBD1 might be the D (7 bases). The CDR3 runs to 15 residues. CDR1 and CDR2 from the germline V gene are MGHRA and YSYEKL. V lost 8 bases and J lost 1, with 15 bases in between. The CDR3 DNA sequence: TGCGCCAGCGGAGGGGGCCTTGGGTCCTACAATGAGCAGTTCTTC. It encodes CASGGGLGSYNEQFF.

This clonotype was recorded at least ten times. The CDR3 bases are TGTGCCAGCAGCGCCGGACTAGTCCCGAACAATGAGCAGTTCTTC. Its protein is CASSAGLVPNNEQFF. The chain links TRBV7-3 to TRBJ2-1, with TRBD2 matching over 7 bases. The CDR3 is 15 amino acids. J lost 5 bases, V lost 5 bases, and 9 bases had no gene match. The V gene's germline CDR1 is SGHTA and CDR2 FQGTGA.

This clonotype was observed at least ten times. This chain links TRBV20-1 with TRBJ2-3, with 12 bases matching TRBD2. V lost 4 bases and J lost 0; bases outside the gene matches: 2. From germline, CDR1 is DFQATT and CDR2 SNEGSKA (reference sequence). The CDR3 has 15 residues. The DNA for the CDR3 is TGCAGTGCTACCGGGACTAGCGGGAGCACAGATACGCAGTATTTT. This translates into CSATGTSGSTDTQYF.

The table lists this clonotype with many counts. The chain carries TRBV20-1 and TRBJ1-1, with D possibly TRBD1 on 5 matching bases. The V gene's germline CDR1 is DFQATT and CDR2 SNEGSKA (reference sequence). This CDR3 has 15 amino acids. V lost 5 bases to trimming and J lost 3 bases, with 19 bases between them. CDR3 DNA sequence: TGCAGTGCTGGGGGGGGAGGGAGAAGAGACACTGAAGCTTTCTTT. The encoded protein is CSAGGGGRRDTEAFF.

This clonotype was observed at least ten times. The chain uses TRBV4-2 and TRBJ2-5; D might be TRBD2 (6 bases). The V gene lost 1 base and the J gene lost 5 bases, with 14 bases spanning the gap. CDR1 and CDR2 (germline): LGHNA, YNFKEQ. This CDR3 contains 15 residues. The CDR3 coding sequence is TGTGCCAGCAGCCAAGGCGGCGGGGTGGTGGAGACCCAGTACTTC. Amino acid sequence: CASSQGGGVVETQYF.

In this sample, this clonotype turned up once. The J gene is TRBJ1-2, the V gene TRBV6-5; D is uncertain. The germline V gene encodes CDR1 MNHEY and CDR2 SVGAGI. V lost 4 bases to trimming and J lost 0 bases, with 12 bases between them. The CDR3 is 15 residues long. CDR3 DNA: TGTGCCAGCAGTTCCCCACAGAGAGCTAACTATGGCTACACCTTC. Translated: CASSSPQRANYGYTF.

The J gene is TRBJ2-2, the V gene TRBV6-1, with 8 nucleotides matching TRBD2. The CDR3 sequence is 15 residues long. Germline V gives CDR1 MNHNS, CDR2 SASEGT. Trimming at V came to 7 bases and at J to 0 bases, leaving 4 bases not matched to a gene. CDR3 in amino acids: CASTPGGTNTGELFF. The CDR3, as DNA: TGTGCCAGCACCCCGGGGGGGACGAACACCGGGGAGCTGTTTTTT.

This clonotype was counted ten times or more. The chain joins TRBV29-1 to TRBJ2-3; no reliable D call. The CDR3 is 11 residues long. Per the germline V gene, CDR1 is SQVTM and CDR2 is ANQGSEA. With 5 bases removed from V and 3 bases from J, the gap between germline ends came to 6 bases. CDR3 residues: CSVLLTDTQYF. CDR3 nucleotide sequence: TGCAGCGTTTTACTGACAGATACGCAGTATTTT.

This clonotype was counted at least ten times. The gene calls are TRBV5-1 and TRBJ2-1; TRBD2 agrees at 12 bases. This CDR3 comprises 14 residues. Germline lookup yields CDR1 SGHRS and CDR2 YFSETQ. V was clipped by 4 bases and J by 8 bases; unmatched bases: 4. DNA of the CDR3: TGCGCCAGCAGCCTTCTAGCGGGGGGGGATGAGCAGTTCTTC. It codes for CASSLLAGGDEQFF.